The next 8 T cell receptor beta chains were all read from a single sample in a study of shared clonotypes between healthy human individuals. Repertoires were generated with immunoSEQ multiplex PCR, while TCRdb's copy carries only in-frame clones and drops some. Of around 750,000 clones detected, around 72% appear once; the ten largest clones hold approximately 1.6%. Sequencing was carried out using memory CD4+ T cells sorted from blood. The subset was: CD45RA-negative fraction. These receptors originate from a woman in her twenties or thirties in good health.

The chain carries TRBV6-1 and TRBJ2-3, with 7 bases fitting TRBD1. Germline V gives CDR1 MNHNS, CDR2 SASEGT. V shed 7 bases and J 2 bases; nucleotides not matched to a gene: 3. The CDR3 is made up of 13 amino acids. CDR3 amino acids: CASMGQFTDTQYF. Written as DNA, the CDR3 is TGTGCCAGCATGGGACAGTTCACAGATACGCAGTATTTT.

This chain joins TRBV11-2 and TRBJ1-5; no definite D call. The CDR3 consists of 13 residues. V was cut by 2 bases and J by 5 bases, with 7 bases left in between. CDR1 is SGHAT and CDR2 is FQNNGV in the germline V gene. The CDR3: CASSLTLYQPQHF. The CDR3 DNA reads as TGTGCCAGCAGCTTAACTCTCTATCAGCCCCAGCATTTT.

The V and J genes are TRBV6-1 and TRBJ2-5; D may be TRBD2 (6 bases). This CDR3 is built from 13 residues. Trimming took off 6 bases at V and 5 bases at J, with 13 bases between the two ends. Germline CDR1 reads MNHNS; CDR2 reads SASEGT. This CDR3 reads CASRRLELETQYF. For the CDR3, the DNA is TGTGCCAGCAGGCGACTAGAGCTGGAGACCCAGTACTTC.

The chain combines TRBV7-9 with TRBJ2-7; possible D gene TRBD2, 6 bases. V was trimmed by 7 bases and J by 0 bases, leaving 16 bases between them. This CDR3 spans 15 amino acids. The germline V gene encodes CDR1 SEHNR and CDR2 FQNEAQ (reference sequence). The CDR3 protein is CASMRGGSGSYEQYF. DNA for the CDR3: TGTGCCAGCATGCGTGGAGGTAGCGGCTCCTACGAGCAGTACTTC.

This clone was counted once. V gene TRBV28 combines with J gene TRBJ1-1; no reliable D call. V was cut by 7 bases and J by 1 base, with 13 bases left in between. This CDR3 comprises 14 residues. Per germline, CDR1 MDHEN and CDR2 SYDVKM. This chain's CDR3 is CASTLRVENTEAFF. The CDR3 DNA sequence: TGTGCCAGCACCTTACGGGTGGAGAACACTGAAGCTTTCTTT.

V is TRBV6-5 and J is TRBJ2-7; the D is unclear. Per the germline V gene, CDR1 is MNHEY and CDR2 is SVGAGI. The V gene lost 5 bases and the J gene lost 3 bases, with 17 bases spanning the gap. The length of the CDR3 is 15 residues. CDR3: CASSPQLLSGYEQYF. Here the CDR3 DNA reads TGTGCCAGCAGTCCGCAGCTTCTGAGTGGCTACGAGCAGTACTTC.

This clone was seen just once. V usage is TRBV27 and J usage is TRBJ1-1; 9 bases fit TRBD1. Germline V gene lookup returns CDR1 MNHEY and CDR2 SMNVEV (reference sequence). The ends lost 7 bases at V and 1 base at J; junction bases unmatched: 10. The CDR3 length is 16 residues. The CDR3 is CASIPGTGRANTEAFF. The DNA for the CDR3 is TGTGCCAGCATCCCCGGGACAGGGAGAGCGAACACTGAAGCTTTCTTT.

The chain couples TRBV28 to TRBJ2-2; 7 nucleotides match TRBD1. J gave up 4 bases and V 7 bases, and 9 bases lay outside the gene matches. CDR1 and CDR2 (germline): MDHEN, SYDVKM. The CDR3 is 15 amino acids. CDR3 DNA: TGTGCCAGCAATCCCCGGGACAGTGCCACCGGGGAGCTGTTTTTT. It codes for CASNPRDSATGELFF.